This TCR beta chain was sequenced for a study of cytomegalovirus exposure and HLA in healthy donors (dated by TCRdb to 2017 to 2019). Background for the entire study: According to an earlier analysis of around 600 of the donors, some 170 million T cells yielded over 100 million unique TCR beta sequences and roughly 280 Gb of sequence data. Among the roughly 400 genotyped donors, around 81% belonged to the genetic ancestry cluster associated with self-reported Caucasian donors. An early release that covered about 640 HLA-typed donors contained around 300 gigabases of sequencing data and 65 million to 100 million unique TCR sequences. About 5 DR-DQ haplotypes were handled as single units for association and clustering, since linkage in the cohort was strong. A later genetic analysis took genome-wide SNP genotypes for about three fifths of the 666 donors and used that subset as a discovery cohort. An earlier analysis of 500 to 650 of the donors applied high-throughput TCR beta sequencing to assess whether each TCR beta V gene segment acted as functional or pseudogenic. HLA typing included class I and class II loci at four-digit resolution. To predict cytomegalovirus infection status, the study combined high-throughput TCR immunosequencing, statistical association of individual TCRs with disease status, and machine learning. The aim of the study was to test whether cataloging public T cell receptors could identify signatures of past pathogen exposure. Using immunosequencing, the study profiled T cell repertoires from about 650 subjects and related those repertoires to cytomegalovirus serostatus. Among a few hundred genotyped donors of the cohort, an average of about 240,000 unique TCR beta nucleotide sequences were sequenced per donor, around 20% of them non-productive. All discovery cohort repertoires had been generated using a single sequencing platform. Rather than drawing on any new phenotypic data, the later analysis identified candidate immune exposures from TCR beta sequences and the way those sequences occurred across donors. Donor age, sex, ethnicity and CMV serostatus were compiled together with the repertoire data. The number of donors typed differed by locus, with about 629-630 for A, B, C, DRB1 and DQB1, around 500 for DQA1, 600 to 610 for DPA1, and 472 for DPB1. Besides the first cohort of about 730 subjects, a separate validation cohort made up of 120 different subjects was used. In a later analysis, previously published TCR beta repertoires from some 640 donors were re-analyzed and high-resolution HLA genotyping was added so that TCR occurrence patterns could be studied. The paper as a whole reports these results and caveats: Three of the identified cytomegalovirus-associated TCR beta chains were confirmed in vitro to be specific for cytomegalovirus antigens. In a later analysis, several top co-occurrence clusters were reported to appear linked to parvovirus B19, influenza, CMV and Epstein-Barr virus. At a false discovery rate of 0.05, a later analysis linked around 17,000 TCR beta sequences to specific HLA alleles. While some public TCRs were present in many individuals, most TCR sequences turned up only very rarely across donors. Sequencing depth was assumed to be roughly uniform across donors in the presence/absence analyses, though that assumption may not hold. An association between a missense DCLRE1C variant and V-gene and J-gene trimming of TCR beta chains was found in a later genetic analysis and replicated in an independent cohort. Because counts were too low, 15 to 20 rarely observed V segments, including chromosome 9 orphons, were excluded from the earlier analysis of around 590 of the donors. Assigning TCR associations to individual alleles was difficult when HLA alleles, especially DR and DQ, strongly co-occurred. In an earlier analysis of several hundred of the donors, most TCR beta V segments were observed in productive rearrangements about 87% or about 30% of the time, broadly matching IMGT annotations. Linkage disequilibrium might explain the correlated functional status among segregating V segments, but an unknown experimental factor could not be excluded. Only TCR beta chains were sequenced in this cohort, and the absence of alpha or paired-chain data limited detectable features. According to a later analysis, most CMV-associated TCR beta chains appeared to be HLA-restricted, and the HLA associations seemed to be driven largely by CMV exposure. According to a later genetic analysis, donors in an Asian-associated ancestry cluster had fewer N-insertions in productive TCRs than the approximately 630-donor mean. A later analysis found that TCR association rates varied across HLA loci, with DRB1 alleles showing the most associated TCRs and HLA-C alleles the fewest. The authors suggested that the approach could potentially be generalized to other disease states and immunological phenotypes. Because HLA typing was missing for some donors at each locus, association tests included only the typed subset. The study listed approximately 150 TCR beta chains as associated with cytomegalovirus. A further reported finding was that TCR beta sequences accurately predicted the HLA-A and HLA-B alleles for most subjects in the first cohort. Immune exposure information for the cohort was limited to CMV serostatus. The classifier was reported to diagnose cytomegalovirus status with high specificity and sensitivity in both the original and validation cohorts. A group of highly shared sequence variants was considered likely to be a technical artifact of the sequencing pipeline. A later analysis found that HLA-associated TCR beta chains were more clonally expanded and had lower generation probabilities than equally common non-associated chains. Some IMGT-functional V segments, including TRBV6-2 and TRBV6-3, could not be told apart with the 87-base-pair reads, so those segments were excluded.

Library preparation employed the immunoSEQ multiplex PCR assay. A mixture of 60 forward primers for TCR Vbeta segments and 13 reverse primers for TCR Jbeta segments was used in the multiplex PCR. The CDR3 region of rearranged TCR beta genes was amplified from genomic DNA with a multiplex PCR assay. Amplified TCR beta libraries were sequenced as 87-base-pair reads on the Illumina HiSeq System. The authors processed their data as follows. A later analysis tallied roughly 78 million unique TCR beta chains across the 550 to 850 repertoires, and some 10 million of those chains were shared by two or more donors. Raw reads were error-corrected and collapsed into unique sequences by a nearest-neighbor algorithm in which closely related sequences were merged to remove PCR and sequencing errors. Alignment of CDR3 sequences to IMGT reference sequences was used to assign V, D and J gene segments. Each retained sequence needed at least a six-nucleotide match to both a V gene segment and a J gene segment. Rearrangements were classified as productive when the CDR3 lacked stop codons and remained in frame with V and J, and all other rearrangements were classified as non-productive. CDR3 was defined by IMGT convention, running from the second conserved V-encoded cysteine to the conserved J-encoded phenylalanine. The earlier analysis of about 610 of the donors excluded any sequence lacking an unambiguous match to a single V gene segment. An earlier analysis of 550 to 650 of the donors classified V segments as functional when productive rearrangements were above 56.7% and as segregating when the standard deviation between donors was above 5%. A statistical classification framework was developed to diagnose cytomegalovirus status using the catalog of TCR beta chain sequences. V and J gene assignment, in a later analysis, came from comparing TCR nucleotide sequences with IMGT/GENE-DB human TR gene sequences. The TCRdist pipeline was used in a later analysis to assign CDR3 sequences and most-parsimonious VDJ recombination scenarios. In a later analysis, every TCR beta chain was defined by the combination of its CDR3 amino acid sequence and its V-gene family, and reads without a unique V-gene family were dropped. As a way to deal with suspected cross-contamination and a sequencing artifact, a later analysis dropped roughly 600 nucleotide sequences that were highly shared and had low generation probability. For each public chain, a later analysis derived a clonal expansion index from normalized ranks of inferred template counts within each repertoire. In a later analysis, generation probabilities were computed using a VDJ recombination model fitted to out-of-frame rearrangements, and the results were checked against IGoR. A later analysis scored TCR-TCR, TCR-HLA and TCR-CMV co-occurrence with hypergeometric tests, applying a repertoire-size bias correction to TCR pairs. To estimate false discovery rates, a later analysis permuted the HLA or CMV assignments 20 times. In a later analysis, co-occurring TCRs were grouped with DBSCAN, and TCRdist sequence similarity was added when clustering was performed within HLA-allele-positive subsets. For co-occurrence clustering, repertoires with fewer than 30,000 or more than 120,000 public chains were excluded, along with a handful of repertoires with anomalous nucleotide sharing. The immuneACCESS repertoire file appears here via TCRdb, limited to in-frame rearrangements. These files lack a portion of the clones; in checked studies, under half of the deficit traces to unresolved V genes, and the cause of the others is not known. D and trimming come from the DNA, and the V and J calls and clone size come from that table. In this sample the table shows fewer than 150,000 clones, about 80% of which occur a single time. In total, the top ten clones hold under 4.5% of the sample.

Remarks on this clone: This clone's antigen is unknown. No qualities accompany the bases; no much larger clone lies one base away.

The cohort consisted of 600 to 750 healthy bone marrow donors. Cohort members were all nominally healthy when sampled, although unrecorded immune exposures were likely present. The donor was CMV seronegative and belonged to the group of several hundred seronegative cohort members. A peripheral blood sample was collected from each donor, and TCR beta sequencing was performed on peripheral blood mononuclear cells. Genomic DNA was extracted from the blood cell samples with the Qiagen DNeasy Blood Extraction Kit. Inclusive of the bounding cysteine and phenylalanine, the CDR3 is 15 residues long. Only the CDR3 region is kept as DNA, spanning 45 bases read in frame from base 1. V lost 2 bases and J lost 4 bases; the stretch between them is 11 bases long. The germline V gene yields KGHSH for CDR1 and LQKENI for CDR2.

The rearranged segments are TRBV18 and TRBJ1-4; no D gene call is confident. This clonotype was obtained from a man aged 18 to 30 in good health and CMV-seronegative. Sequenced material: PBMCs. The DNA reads TGTGCCAGCTCACCATCGGTACCCCGTAATGAAAAACTGTTTTTT. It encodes CASSPSVPRNEKLFF.